The 10 T cell receptor beta chains presented below share a single source sample, sequenced in a study of T-cell reconstitution after alpha-beta-depleted transplantation in children. Preparing the TCRbeta library involved the use of unique molecular identifiers. TCRdb re-called the PCR reads with MiXCR, one entry per CDR3 protein. The table has a few hundred thousand distinct CDR3 sequences, approximately 11% seen once. The sample was PBMCs from the stem cell graft donor, taken from the stem cell graft. These TCRs come from a human donor who donated a stem cell graft to a child with acute myeloid leukemia.

There are many counts of this clonotype. V and J are TRBV5-1 and TRBJ1-2; TRBD1 matches 7 bases. The CDR3 sequence is 15 residues long. The germline V gene encodes CDR1 SGHRS and CDR2 YFSETQ. V shed 0 bases, J shed 4 bases, and the junction held 6 bases outside the gene matches. The DNA for the CDR3 is TGCGCCAGCAGCTTGGCTCGGACAGGCTTCTATGGCTACACCTTC. It translates to CASSLARTGFYGYTF.

This clonotype appeared many times. The chain uses TRBV10-3 and TRBJ1-1, with 7 bases that match TRBD1. CDR1 and CDR2 (germline): ENHRY, SYGVKD. The CDR3 runs 12 residues. V trimming: 10 bases; J trimming: 2 bases; junction bases outside the gene matches: 4. CDR3 coding DNA: TGTGCCAGCGGGACAGACAACACTGAAGCTTTCTTT. It encodes CASGTDNTEAFF.

As concerns this clonotype: Germline and junction disagree at one end, which may indicate a read error. V usage is TRBV20-1 and J usage is TRBJ2-6, with D maybe TRBD1 (5 bases). The CDR3 loop spans 14 amino acids. Germline assignment: CDR1 DFQATT and CDR2 SNEGSKA (reference sequence). The CDR3 DNA sequence: TGCAGTGCTAGAGAATCTGCTGGGGCCTACGTCCTGACTTTC. It specifies CSARESAGAYVLTF.

This clonotype has only a few counts. The chain carries TRBV9 and TRBJ1-2; 8 positions agree with TRBD1. Trimming cost V 4 bases and J 5 bases; bases outside gene matches: 7. From germline, CDR1 is SGDLS and CDR2 YYNGEE. The length of the CDR3 is 14 residues. CDR3 amino acids: CASSRDRGGYGYTF. The CDR3 DNA reads as TGTGCCAGCAGCAGAGACAGGGGTGGATATGGCTACACCTTC.

In its sample, this clonotype was seen many times. CDR3 nucleotide sequence: TGCGCCAGCAGCCAAGATCGGGGCGCGGGTGGAAAGGGGGAGCAGTACTTC. The encoded protein is CASSQDRGAGGKGEQYF. V usage is TRBV4-3 and J usage is TRBJ2-7, with D perhaps being TRBD1 or TRBD2 (5 bases each). V was trimmed by 0 bases and J by 7 bases, leaving 22 bases between them. Germline V CDR1 and CDR2: LGHNA, YSLEER. CDR3 length equals 17 residues.

This clonotype appeared a few times. J is TRBJ2-7 and V is TRBV27; D is perhaps TRBD1 or TRBD2 (5 bases each). Germline CDR1 and CDR2: MNHEY and SMNVEV (reference sequence). Trimming removed 5 bases from V and 4 bases from J, with 18 bases in between. The CDR3 totals 15 residues. The CDR3 sequence is CASSHLPGTGYEQYV. Here the CDR3 DNA reads TGTGCCAGCAGTCACCTTCCCGGGACGGGGTACGAGCAGTACGTC.

V and J are TRBV5-1 and TRBJ1-1; D is undetermined. This CDR3 is 15 amino acids long. V was clipped by 0 bases and J by 1 base, with 10 bases between them. Germline assignment: CDR1 SGHRS and CDR2 YFSETQ. The CDR3 sequence: CASSLAPSSNTEAFF. Here the CDR3 DNA reads TGCGCCAGCAGCTTGGCCCCCAGTTCGAACACTGAAGCTTTCTTT.

This clonotype was seen many times. DNA for the CDR3: TGTGCCAGCAGCTTAGAGGGCAGGGCAGGCCAAGAGACCCAGTACTTC. This encodes CASSLEGRAGQETQYF. The chain couples TRBV11-2 to TRBJ2-5; weak D call: TRBD1 (5 bases). Germline V CDR1 and CDR2: SGHAT, FQNNGV. This CDR3 spans 16 amino acids. Between the trimmed V and J ends, which lost 0 bases and 1 base, there was a span of 12 bases.

The chain combines TRBV12-3 or TRBV12-4 with TRBJ2-7; perhaps TRBD1 as D (5 bases). The CDR3 loop spans 14 amino acids. V was shortened by 5 bases and J by 0 bases, with 11 bases between the two germline ends. The CDR3: CASSVDISSYEQYF. The CDR3 nucleotides read TGTGCCAGCAGTGTGGACATAAGCTCCTACGAGCAGTACTTC.

The chain joins TRBV12-3 or TRBV12-4 to TRBJ2-2, with D possibly matching TRBD2 (7 bases). The CDR3 totals 15 residues. The V end lost 3 bases, the J end lost 7 bases, and 15 bases lay between the germline ends. The CDR3 loop is CASSFVGGAGGELFF. CDR3 DNA sequence: TGTGCCAGCAGTTTTGTGGGGGGGGCTGGCGGGGAGCTGTTTTTT.